Each of the 17 T cell receptor beta chains below was sequenced from the same sample in a study of cytomegalovirus exposure and HLA in healthy donors. Primers for the PCR totalled 60 Vbeta and 13 Jbeta. Measured with immunoSEQ multiplex PCR; TCRdb has only the in-frame clones, and not every one. The table includes hundreds of thousands of clones, 80% to 90% detected once. Sequenced material: PBMCs. Receptors were obtained from a woman aged 18-29 years in good health and CMV-seronegative.

This clone was picked up one time. This chain joins TRBV7-2 and TRBJ2-1; TRBD2 agrees at 12 bases. CDR3 size: 15 residues. The V segment lost 3 bases and the J segment 9 bases; nucleotides outside the gene matches: 6. Germline V gene lookup returns CDR1 SGHTA and CDR2 FQGNSA. For the CDR3, the DNA is TGTGCCAGCAGCTTTCTAGCGGGGGGGCCCGGTGAGCAGTTCTTC. Translation gives CASSFLAGGPGEQFF.

J is TRBJ2-7 and V is TRBV7-6, with D possibly being TRBD1 (6 bases). This CDR3 is built from 15 residues. The germline CDR1 and CDR2 sequences are SGHVS and FNYEAQ. V was pared by 1 base and J by 1 base, with 11 bases between. CDR3 residues: CASSLGVQGSYEQYF. In nucleotides, the CDR3 is TGTGCCAGCAGCTTAGGGGTTCAGGGGTCCTACGAGCAGTACTTC.

The CDR3 sequence is CASSQFGGPPYNEQFF. As DNA, the CDR3 is TGTGCCAGCAGCCAATTCGGAGGGCCGCCCTACAATGAGCAGTTCTTC. The chain carries TRBV16 and TRBJ2-1, with a possible D match to TRBD2 (6 bases). Germline-derived CDR1 and CDR2 are KGHSY and FQNENV. This CDR3 is 16 amino acids long. Trimming pared 1 base from V and 2 bases from J, leaving 12 bases between.

The genes are TRBV11-2 and TRBJ1-6, with 9 bases aligning to TRBD1. Germline V gives CDR1 SGHAT, CDR2 FQNNGV. The CDR3 has 17 amino acids. Trimming removed 2 bases from V and 10 bases from J; junction bases left unmatched: 12. The CDR3 DNA reads TGTGCCAGCAGCTTATTCGGCGGGACAGGGAGTGGATCACCCCTCCACTTT. It yields the protein CASSLFGGTGSGSPLHF.

The rearrangement links TRBV6-1 to TRBJ2-7; 11 nucleotides align to TRBD2. CDR1 and CDR2 from the germline V gene are MNHNS and SASEGT. The CDR3 is made up of 17 amino acids. V shed 2 bases and J 6 bases; nucleotides not matched to a gene: 12. CDR3 bases: TGTGCCAGCAGTGAAACCGGTCTAGCGGGGGGTTACGGCGAGCAGTACTTC. Protein sequence: CASSETGLAGGYGEQYF.

V usage is TRBV10-3 and J usage is TRBJ1-3, with 8 bases fitting TRBD1. V trimming: 0 bases; J trimming: 0 bases; junction bases outside the gene matches: 7. Germline-derived CDR1 and CDR2 are ENHRY and SYGVKD. The CDR3 consists of 18 residues. CDR3 amino acids: CAISESSGTGFSGNTIYF. For the CDR3, the DNA is TGTGCCATCAGTGAGTCCTCCGGGACAGGCTTCTCTGGAAACACCATATATTTT.

As DNA, the CDR3 is TGTGCCAGCAGCTTAGGGGGGGGGACCCAAGAGACCCAGTACTTC. This gives the protein CASSLGGGTQETQYF. This chain uses TRBV11-2 with TRBJ2-5; TRBD2 aligns across 7 bases. Unmatched junction bases numbered 3, after V lost 1 base and J lost 1 base. CDR1 is SGHAT and CDR2 is FQNNGV in the germline V gene. The CDR3 contains 15 residues.

The chain is built from TRBV28 and TRBJ1-5, with TRBD1 matching 7 bases. J was trimmed by 9 bases and V by 3 bases; bases with no gene match: 8. The CDR3 runs to 14 residues. Per the germline V gene, CDR1 is MDHEN and CDR2 is SYDVKM. This chain's CDR3 is CASSLAGGILPQHF. In DNA form, the CDR3 reads TGTGCCAGCAGTTTGGCAGGGGGAATACTGCCCCAGCATTTT. Full variable domain (remainder filled in from reference TRBV28 and TRBJ1-5): DVKVTQSSRYLVKRTGEKVFLECVQDMDHENMFWYRQDPGLGLRLIYFSYDVKMKEKGDIPEGYSVSREKKERFSLILESASTNQTSMYLCASSLAGGILPQHFGDGTRLSIL.

This clone was detected only a few times. V and J are TRBV6-1 and TRBJ1-2, with 8 bases that match TRBD1. V trimming: 6 bases; J trimming: 8 bases; junction bases outside the gene matches: 8. The CDR3 loop spans 13 amino acids. CDR1 is MNHNS and CDR2 is SASEGT in the germline V gene. CDR3 amino acids: CASRPGQGGGYTF. The CDR3 coding sequence is TGTGCCAGCAGACCCGGACAGGGCGGAGGCTACACCTTC.

The rearrangement links TRBV5-1 to TRBJ2-7; TRBD2 agrees at 7 bases. J gave up 7 bases and V 5 bases, and 6 bases lay outside the gene matches. CDR3 length equals 12 residues. Germline values: CDR1 SGHRS, CDR2 YFSETQ. CDR3 sequence reads: CASRSGAIEQYF. The CDR3 DNA is TGCGCCAGCAGAAGCGGGGCTATTGAGCAGTACTTC. Together with reference TRBV5-1 and TRBJ2-7, the CDR3 gives the full variable domain: KAGVTQTPRYLIKTRGQQVTLSCSPISGHRSVSWYQQTPGQGLQFLFEYFSETQRNKGNFPGRFSGRQFSNSRSEMNVSTLELGDSALYLCASRSGAIEQYFGPGTRLTVT.

The rearrangement uses TRBV5-6 and TRBJ2-3, with D possibly matching TRBD1 (5 bases). This CDR3 is 14 amino acids long. The V gene's germline CDR1 is SGHDT and CDR2 YYEEEE. With 3 bases removed from V and 3 bases from J, the gap between germline ends came to 11 bases. The CDR3 sequence is CASSSVTATDTQYF. CDR3 bases: TGTGCCAGCAGCTCGGTGACAGCAACAGATACGCAGTATTTT.

This chain joins TRBV27 and TRBJ1-2; D not resolved. Trimming cost V 5 bases and J 6 bases, with 19 bases left between them. This CDR3 has 15 residues. Germline V lookup: CDR1 MNHEY, CDR2 SMNVEV (reference sequence). This chain's CDR3 is CASSPAPGVKDGYTF. CDR3 coding DNA: TGTGCCAGCAGTCCCGCCCCCGGGGTGAAGGATGGCTACACCTTC.

The chain employs TRBV2 and TRBJ1-5, with D unresolved. V was trimmed by 6 bases and J by 5 bases, leaving 8 bases between them. This CDR3 has 12 amino acids. Germline values: CDR1 SNHLY, CDR2 FYNNEI. Here the CDR3 reads CASSRLDQPQHF. As DNA, the CDR3 is TGTGCCAGCAGCCGACTTGATCAGCCCCAGCATTTT. Together with reference TRBV2 and TRBJ1-5, the CDR3 gives the full variable domain: EPEVTQTPSHQVTQMGQEVILRCVPISNHLYFYWYRQILGQKVEFLVSFYNNEISEKSEIFDDQFSVERPDGSNFTLKIRSTKLEDSAMYFCASSRLDQPQHFGDGTRLSIL.

The chain uses TRBV7-3 and TRBJ2-2; the D gene is possibly TRBD2 (5 bases). V lost 2 bases and J lost 4, with 11 bases in between. Germline V CDR1 and CDR2: SGHTA, FQGTGA. The CDR3 covers 15 residues. The CDR3 nucleotides read TGTGCCAGCAGCTTACGAGGGTTTCCCACCGGGGAGCTGTTTTTT. It yields the protein CASSLRGFPTGELFF.

This chain joins TRBV12-5 and TRBJ2-7, with 8 positions matching TRBD2. With V trimmed by 0 bases and J by 3 bases, 16 bases remained unmatched. Germline V gene data show CDR1 as LGHNT and CDR2 as FRNRAP. The CDR3 extends over 19 amino acids. The CDR3 DNA is TGTGCTAGTGGTTTGGTCAACTCTTATTCAGCGGGGGCCCACTACGAGCAGTACTTC. It is translated as CASGLVNSYSAGAHYEQYF.

The rearrangement joins TRBV5-4 to TRBJ2-1, with 7 bases identical to TRBD2. Germline-derived CDR1 and CDR2 are SGHNT and YYREEE (reference sequence). This CDR3 has 15 residues. J was trimmed by 0 bases and V by 3 bases; bases with no gene match: 3. The CDR3 loop reads CASSWEGFSYNEQFF. DNA for the CDR3: TGTGCCAGCAGCTGGGAGGGGTTCTCCTACAATGAGCAGTTCTTC.

Concerning this clone itself: The junction shows a germline mismatch at one end, possibly a read error. The V gene is TRBV2, the J gene TRBJ2-5, with 7 bases matching TRBD2. CDR3 length equals 16 residues. Germline lookup yields CDR1 SNHLY and CDR2 FYNNEI. The CDR3 region has the DNA TGTGCCAGCAGTGCTTCTCCGACTAGCTCCCAACAGACCCAGTACTTC. Its protein product is CASSASPTSSQQTQYF.